This is a list of T cell receptor beta chains from one sample in a study of blood T cell repertoires in COVID-19. The data were produced by immunoSEQ multiplex PCR, yet TCRdb's version contains in-frame clones alone and is incomplete. The sample carries under 450,000 clones, 80% to 95% recorded once. What was sequenced was PBMCs or T cells enriched from blood (not recorded which). These receptors all come from a woman aged 35 to 49 who had been exposed to COVID-19. Both conserved end residues are part of each CDR3. A D gene is named only where the DNA matches it firmly. Size is stated for part of the rows, as once, few or many counts, or as a class when the clone is expanded.

d_gene,j_gene,v_gene,abundance,CDR3nt,CDR3aa
NA,TRBJ1-5,TRBV2,NA,TGTGCCAGCAGTGGGGACACCAATCAGCCCCAGCATTTT,CASSGDTNQPQHF
NA,TRBJ2-7,TRBV29-1,once,TGCAGCGTTATCAGCTCCTACGAGCAGTACTTC,CSVISSYEQYF
NA,TRBJ1-6,TRBV7-2,NA,TGTGCCAGCAGCCCTCGAGGAGGGACTAATTCACCCCTCCACTTT,CASSPRGGTNSPLHF
NA,TRBJ1-2,TRBV12-3/TRBV12-4,NA,TGTGCCAGCAGACCGACAGATACTTATGGCTACACCTTC,CASRPTDTYGYTF
NA,TRBJ2-3,TRBV10-2,NA,TGCGCCAGCAGTCCTCAGGGTATTCCCACAGATACGCAGTATTTT,CASSPQGIPTDTQYF
NA,TRBJ2-5,TRBV24-1,NA,TGTGCCACCAGTGATCCGAGGGATATCGACAGGCAAGAGACCCAGTACTTC,CATSDPRDIDRQETQYF
TRBD1,TRBJ2-3,TRBV20-1,once,TGCAGTGCTAGTTCCGGACAGGTCAGCACAGATACGCAGTATTTT,CSASSGQVSTDTQYF
TRBD1,TRBJ2-5,TRBV2,NA,TGTGCCAGCAGTGACATAGGGGGCGAGACCCAGTACTTC,CASSDIGGETQYF
NA,TRBJ2-1,TRBV19,NA,TGTGCCAGTAGCTCGGACAGACTCTACAATGAGCAGTTCTTC,CASSSDRLYNEQFF
NA,TRBJ2-7,TRBV12-3/TRBV12-4,NA,TGTGCCAGCAGTTTCGGTCTAGGAGGCGAGCAGTACTTC,CASSFGLGGEQYF
NA,TRBJ1-1,TRBV28,NA,TGTGCCAGCGGGCGGGGTGTAATTGGGACTGAAGCTTTCTTT,CASGRGVIGTEAFF
NA,TRBJ1-5,TRBV6-1,NA,TGTGCCAGCAGTGACGATCAGCCCCAGCATTTT,CASSDDQPQHF
TRBD1,TRBJ1-2,TRBV3-1/TRBV3-2,NA,TGTGCCAGCAGCCAAGATCTGACAGGGAGATATGGCTACACCTTC,CASSQDLTGRYGYTF
TRBD2,TRBJ2-3,TRBV7-7,NA,TGTGCTAGCAGCGCTGGGACTAGCGGGAGAACAGATACGCAGTATTTT,CASSAGTSGRTDTQYF
NA,TRBJ1-3,TRBV6-2/TRBV6-3,NA,TGTGCCAGCAGTTACCCGCAGGTGATCTCTGGAAACACCATATATTTT,CASSYPQVISGNTIYF
TRBD1,TRBJ2-6,TRBV7-9,NA,TGTGCCAGCAGCATACCGACCCGGGACAGGGACTCTGGGGCCAACGTCCTGACTTTC,CASSIPTRDRDSGANVLTF